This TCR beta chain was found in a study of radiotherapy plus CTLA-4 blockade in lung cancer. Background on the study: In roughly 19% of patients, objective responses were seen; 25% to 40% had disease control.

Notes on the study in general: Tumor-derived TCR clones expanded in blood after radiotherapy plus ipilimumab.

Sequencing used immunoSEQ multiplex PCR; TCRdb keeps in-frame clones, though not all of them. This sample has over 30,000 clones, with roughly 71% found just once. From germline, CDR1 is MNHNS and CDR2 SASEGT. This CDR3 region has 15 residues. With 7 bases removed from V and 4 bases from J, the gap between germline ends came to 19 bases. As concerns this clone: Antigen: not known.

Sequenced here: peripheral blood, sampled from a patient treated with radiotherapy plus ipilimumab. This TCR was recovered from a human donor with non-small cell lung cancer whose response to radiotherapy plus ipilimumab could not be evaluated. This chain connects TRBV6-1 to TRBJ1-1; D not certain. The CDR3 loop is CASTKSGSSGTEAFF. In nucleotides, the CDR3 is TGTGCCAGCACAAAAAGTGGCTCGAGCGGCACTGAAGCTTTCTTT.